Listed here are 29 T cell receptor beta chains from one sample, sequenced in a study of response to subunit inactivated influenza vaccine. TCRdb independently ran MiXCR on the RT-PCR reads; one entry per CDR3 protein. Seen here are approximately 200,000 distinct CDR3 sequences, 14% observed once, and the top ten hold 20% to 30%. The source was CD8+ T cells sorted from PBMCs, collected 5 days after vaccination. The receptors stem from a man aged 50 to 60 who received an inactivated influenza vaccine.

In this sample, this clonotype turned up once. CDR3 DNA: TGTGCCAGCAGCTGGGGACCAAACACTGAAGCTTTCTTT. This translates into CASSWGPNTEAFF. This chain joins TRBV13 and TRBJ1-1, with D possibly matching TRBD1 (5 bases). This CDR3 is 13 amino acids long. Per germline, CDR1 PRHDT and CDR2 FYEKMQ (reference sequence). Between the trimmed V and J ends, which lost 4 bases and 2 bases, there was a span of 8 bases.

There are many counts of this clonotype. The chain couples TRBV4-3 to TRBJ2-3, with D possibly matching TRBD2 (6 bases). V gave up 0 bases and J gave up 6 bases, with 10 bases separating them. The CDR3 sequence is 14 residues long. Germline CDR1 and CDR2: LGHNA and YSLEER. DNA for the CDR3: TGCGCCAGCAGCCAAGATATCCGGGGGGATACGCAGTATTTT. It is translated as CASSQDIRGDTQYF.

This clonotype was found a few times. This sequence joins TRBV25-1 and TRBJ1-2, with D uncertain. Germline loops: CDR1 MGHDK, CDR2 SYGVNS. The CDR3 consists of 14 residues. Trimming took 1 base from V and 1 from J, leaving 7 bases between them. Here the CDR3 DNA reads TGTGCCAGCAGTGAATCGTGGGTTAACTATGGCTACACCTTC. As protein: CASSESWVNYGYTF.

About this clonotype itself: The junction does not match germline at one end; this may be a read error. CDR3 sequence: CVSSFGGVEQFF. The CDR3 DNA is TGTGTCAGCAGCTTCGGCGGTGTAGAGCAGTTCTTC. The chain is built from TRBV11-2 and TRBJ2-1; D not resolved. The CDR3 runs 12 residues. Looked up from germline, CDR1 is SGHAT and CDR2 is FQNNGV. The full variable domain, with the rest looked up from reference TRBV11-2 and TRBJ2-1, is EAGVAQSPRYKIIEKRQSVAFWCNPISGHATLYWYQQILGQGPKLLIQFQNNGVVDDSQLPKDRFSAERLKGVDSTLKIQPAKLEDSAVYLCVSSFGGVEQFFGPGTRLTVL.

The chain links TRBV12-3 or TRBV12-4 to TRBJ2-1; D is unresolved. Trimming removed 4 bases at V and 7 bases at J, with 17 bases between. This CDR3 is built from 15 residues. The CDR3 loop reads CASSSRTDRVNEQFF. Here the CDR3 DNA reads TGTGCCAGCAGTTCTCGGACGGATCGGGTGAATGAGCAGTTCTTC.

The J gene is TRBJ1-4, the V gene TRBV15; TRBD1 is a possible D gene (5 bases). Germline V lookup: CDR1 LNHNV, CDR2 YYDKDF (reference sequence). V was trimmed by 1 base and J by 3 bases, leaving 21 bases between them. The CDR3 spans 19 residues. The CDR3 nucleotides read TGTGCCACCAGCAGAGTGCCCCGGGACTCCGGAGAGTCTAATGAAAAACTGTTTTTT. Protein product: CATSRVPRDSGESNEKLFF.

This clonotype showed up just a few times. The V and J genes are TRBV28 and TRBJ2-3; 9 bases map to TRBD2. CDR1 and CDR2 from the germline V gene are MDHEN and SYDVKM. Trimming removed 3 bases from V and 2 bases from J; junction bases left unmatched: 9. The CDR3 runs to 17 residues. CDR3 nucleotides: TGTGCCAGCAGTTTTCCACCTAGCGGGACCAACACAGATACGCAGTATTTT. Translating it yields CASSFPPSGTNTDTQYF.

This clonotype was seen a handful of times. V usage is TRBV7-9 and J usage is TRBJ2-1, with 11 bases identical to TRBD2. The CDR3 extends over 16 amino acids. CDR1 SEHNR and CDR2 FQNEAQ come from the germline V gene (reference sequence). The trim removed 5 bases at V and 6 bases at J, leaving 9 bases unmatched. This CDR3 reads CASSPPVAGGRNEQFF. Written as DNA, the CDR3 is TGTGCCAGCAGCCCTCCAGTAGCGGGGGGGCGCAATGAGCAGTTCTTC.

The genes are TRBV7-9 and TRBJ2-1, with 11 positions matching TRBD1. The V gene end was trimmed by 4 bases and the J gene end by 8 bases; junction bases not matched to a gene: 10. This CDR3 has 16 residues. Germline CDR1 reads SEHNR; CDR2 reads FQNEAQ (reference sequence). The CDR3: CASSSFGQGARDEQFF. The CDR3 DNA is TGTGCCAGCAGCTCTTTCGGACAGGGGGCTAGAGATGAGCAGTTCTTC.

The chain has TRBV4-1 and TRBJ2-2; 8 bases match TRBD1. This CDR3 contains 15 residues. The germline gives CDR1 MGHRA, CDR2 YSYEKL. V shed 3 bases and J 0 bases; nucleotides not matched to a gene: 0. CDR3 sequence: CASSQGQANTGELFF. The CDR3 DNA sequence: TGCGCCAGCAGCCAGGGACAGGCGAACACCGGGGAGCTGTTTTTT.

The gene calls are TRBV11-2 and TRBJ2-7; 10 positions match TRBD1. The trim removed 4 bases at V and 4 bases at J, leaving 13 bases unmatched. CDR3 length: 17 amino acids. Germline loops: CDR1 SGHAT, CDR2 FQNNGV. CDR3 coding DNA: TGTGCCAGCAGCTCCATTGGGGACAGGGGATATCCTTACGAGCAGTACTTC. As protein: CASSSIGDRGYPYEQYF. The full variable domain, its missing parts supplied by reference TRBV11-2 and TRBJ2-7, is EAGVAQSPRYKIIEKRQSVAFWCNPISGHATLYWYQQILGQGPKLLIQFQNNGVVDDSQLPKDRFSAERLKGVDSTLKIQPAKLEDSAVYLCASSSIGDRGYPYEQYFGPGTRLTVT.

There are many counts of this clonotype. The chain is built from TRBV7-8 and TRBJ1-1; TRBD1 aligns across 7 bases. This CDR3 has 15 residues. From germline, CDR1 is SGHVS and CDR2 FQNEAQ. Trimming removed 5 bases from V and 4 bases from J; junction bases left unmatched: 10. CDR3 amino acids: CASSRVYSGGTEAFF. The CDR3 DNA reads as TGTGCCAGCAGCCGCGTCTATTCAGGGGGCACTGAAGCTTTCTTT.

The rearrangement joins TRBV4-3 to TRBJ1-5; D remains ambiguous. The V end was cut by 1 base, the J end by 3 bases, with 10 bases between. Germline-derived CDR1 and CDR2 are LGHNA and YSLEER. This CDR3 contains 15 residues. CDR3 DNA sequence: TGCGCCAGCAGCCAAGGCATAGGCCTCAATCAGCCCCAGCATTTT. Protein product: CASSQGIGLNQPQHF.

In the case of this clonotype: One end of the junction is discordant with germline, which a read error may explain. Here the CDR3 DNA reads TGCGCCGGCAGCAAAGGTCGGGGGTCCTACGAGCAGTACTTC. Residues: CAGSKGRGSYEQYF. V is TRBV4-1 and J is TRBJ2-7; D perhaps matches TRBD2 (6 bases). Per germline, CDR1 MGHRA and CDR2 YSYEKL. The CDR3 contains 14 residues.

Many counts were recorded for this clonotype. V is TRBV5-1 and J is TRBJ1-2, with D unresolved. V dropped 4 bases and J dropped 2 bases, with 21 bases sitting between them. Germline CDR1 and CDR2: SGHRS and YFSETQ. The CDR3 has 17 residues. CDR3 DNA: TGCGCCAGCAGCGCAAGTGGGGAGATAGGACTAAACTATGGCTACACCTTC. Amino acid sequence: CASSASGEIGLNYGYTF.

The V gene is TRBV27, the J gene TRBJ2-2; 7 bases agree with TRBD1. After removal of 8 bases from V and 0 bases from J, the junction contained 3 bases not matched to a gene. This CDR3 spans 14 amino acids. Germline V gene sequence: CDR1 MNHEY, CDR2 SMNVEV (reference sequence). The CDR3 loop is CASSGTANTGELFF. CDR3 bases: TGTGCCAGCTCCGGGACAGCGAACACCGGGGAGCTGTTTTTT.

The chain carries TRBV2 and TRBJ2-3, with TRBD1 as a possible D gene (5 bases). Germline-derived CDR1 and CDR2 are SNHLY and FYNNEI. V was cut by 6 bases and J by 3 bases, with 13 bases left in between. The CDR3 spans 14 residues. The CDR3 is CASRRAGSTDTQYF. CDR3 nucleotide sequence: TGTGCCAGCAGACGGGCAGGGTCGACAGATACGCAGTATTTT.

This clonotype occurred a few times. The V call is TRBV20-1, the J call TRBJ2-5, with TRBD2 matching over 10 bases. The germline V gene has CDR1 DFQATT and CDR2 SNEGSKA (reference sequence). This CDR3 has 14 amino acids. V gave up 4 bases and J gave up 6 bases; unmatched junction bases: 8. CDR3 sequence: CSAISGRAGKTQYF. CDR3 in DNA: TGCAGTGCTATAAGCGGGAGGGCCGGGAAGACCCAGTACTTC.

This clonotype was detected ten times or more. The genes are TRBV12-3 or TRBV12-4 and TRBJ2-1; D is perhaps TRBD2 (6 bases). This CDR3 has 15 residues. V was cut by 2 bases and J by 8 bases, with 16 bases left in between. The CDR3 spells CASSLTAGTVDEQFF. The CDR3, as DNA: TGTGCCAGCAGTTTAACTGCGGGAACCGTAGATGAGCAGTTCTTC.

The V call is TRBV30, the J call TRBJ1-1, with D possibly matching TRBD1 (5 bases). Trimming pared 3 bases from V and 0 bases from J, leaving 11 bases between. Germline V gene sequence: CDR1 GTSNPN, CDR2 SVGIG (reference sequence). This CDR3 contains 14 residues. The CDR3 nucleotides read TGTGCCTGGAGCCCTAGGGGCCTGAACACTGAAGCTTTCTTT. The encoded protein is CAWSPRGLNTEAFF.

The CDR3 protein is CSVEGSLAGVAYNEQFF. The CDR3, as DNA: TGCAGCGTTGAAGGTAGCCTAGCGGGAGTGGCCTACAATGAGCAGTTCTTC. V usage is TRBV29-1 and J usage is TRBJ2-1; TRBD2 agrees at 10 bases. Trimming cost V 1 base and J 2 bases; bases outside gene matches: 8. The V gene's germline CDR1 is SQVTM and CDR2 ANQGSEA. The CDR3 has 17 amino acids.

This clonotype was recorded a few times. This chain links TRBV7-3 with TRBJ2-3; TRBD2 might be the D (5 bases). Trimming removed 1 base at V and 5 bases at J, with 10 bases between. This CDR3 spans 14 amino acids. Germline CDR1 is SGHTA and CDR2 is FQGTGA. The CDR3 reads CASSLSGYEDTQYF. The CDR3, as DNA: TGTGCCAGCAGCTTAAGCGGGTATGAAGATACGCAGTATTTT.

There are many counts of this clonotype. The chain is built from TRBV25-1 and TRBJ1-6; the match to TRBD1 covers 7 bases. The CDR3 is made up of 15 amino acids. CDR1 and CDR2 (germline): MGHDK, SYGVNS. V was clipped by 8 bases and J by 6 bases; unmatched bases: 10. In nucleotides, the CDR3 is TGTGCCAGCTCGTATGGAGGGGGCCTTAATTCACCCCTCCACTTT. Its translation is CASSYGGGLNSPLHF.

CDR3 residues: CASSVLGAGELFF. CDR3 nucleotide sequence: TGTGCCAGCAGCGTACTTGGGGCCGGGGAGCTGTTTTTT. V is TRBV9 and J is TRBJ2-2; no definite D call. V gave up 1 base and J gave up 6 bases, with 7 bases separating them. Germline CDR1 reads SGDLS; CDR2 reads YYNGEE. This CDR3 is 13 amino acids long.

This clonotype was recorded a few times. The chain uses TRBV11-2 and TRBJ2-1; D may be TRBD1 or TRBD2 (5 bases each). The germline CDR1 and CDR2 sequences are SGHAT and FQNNGV. The CDR3 consists of 15 residues. V lost 1 base and J 0 bases, leaving 7 bases between the germline ends. The CDR3 is CASSLGDRSYNEQFF. The CDR3 DNA follows: TGTGCCAGCAGCTTAGGGGACCGCTCCTACAATGAGCAGTTCTTC.

The rearrangement uses TRBV10-3 and TRBJ2-1; 12 nucleotides align to TRBD2. The CDR3 spans 18 residues. CDR1 and CDR2 (germline): ENHRY, SYGVKD. With 2 bases clipped from V and 2 bases from J, the junction kept 7 bases outside the gene matches. The CDR3 region is CAISEASGRALAYNEQFF. Written as DNA, the CDR3 is TGTGCCATCAGTGAGGCTAGCGGGAGGGCCCTAGCCTACAATGAGCAGTTCTTC.

The chain recombines TRBV19 with TRBJ1-1; no definite D call. V lost 9 bases and J 4 bases, leaving 15 bases between the germline ends. Germline V gene sequence: CDR1 LNHDA, CDR2 SQIVND (reference sequence). The CDR3 sequence is 13 residues long. In DNA form, the CDR3 reads TGTGCCAGCGAGGGTCACCACCGCACTGAAGCTTTCTTT. It encodes CASEGHHRTEAFF.

In this sample, this clonotype turned up a few times. This chain links TRBV7-8 with TRBJ2-5, with 9 bases fitting TRBD2. The CDR3 is 16 residues long. Germline-derived CDR1 and CDR2 are SGHVS and FQNEAQ. The V gene end was trimmed by 4 bases and the J gene end by 0 bases; junction bases not matched to a gene: 6. The CDR3 DNA sequence: TGTGCCAGCAGCTCAGCTAGCGGGGCATACCAAGAGACCCAGTACTTC. Translating gives CASSSASGAYQETQYF.

This chain connects TRBV20-1 to TRBJ1-1; D is uncertain. The V and J ends lost 1 base and 0 bases respectively, with 9 bases between them. The CDR3 covers 14 residues. Germline CDR1 is DFQATT and CDR2 is SNEGSKA (reference sequence). CDR3 region: CSARGLDLNTEAFF. The CDR3 DNA follows: TGCAGTGCTAGAGGCTTGGATTTGAACACTGAAGCTTTCTTT.